This entry lists 31 T cell receptor beta chains sequenced from one sample in a study of blood T cells in healthy people across ages. A sample-barcoded 5' primer and a J-beta primer mix were used in a second PCR of roughly 7 to 12 cycles. TCRdb processed the 5' RACE reads anew with MiXCR; each CDR3 protein has one entry. The sample contains 1.5 million to 2 million distinct CDR3 sequences, approximately 50% of which appear only once. The sequenced sample consisted of blood. These receptors all stem from a woman between 40 and 50 years old in good health.

This clonotype has a handful of counts. The V and J genes are TRBV29-1 and TRBJ1-5; tentative D call: TRBD1 (5 bases). The CDR3 is 13 amino acids. The V gene lost 3 bases and the J gene lost 6 bases, with 12 bases spanning the gap. Looked up from germline, CDR1 is SQVTM and CDR2 is ANQGSEA. Here the CDR3 DNA reads TGCAGCGTTGATACGGGGGGTGGTCAGCCCCAGCATTTT. This encodes CSVDTGGGQPQHF.

This clonotype has just a few counts. The chain has TRBV28 and TRBJ2-3; TRBD2 aligns across 9 bases. V lost 5 bases, J lost 4 bases, and 10 bases stayed unmatched. The CDR3 is made up of 16 amino acids. Germline CDR1 MDHEN, CDR2 SYDVKM. The CDR3 spells CASSPSGRGGADTQYF. The CDR3 DNA follows: TGTGCCAGCAGTCCCTCTGGGCGGGGGGGAGCAGATACGCAGTATTTT.

The table lists this clonotype with a few counts. The V and J genes are TRBV7-2 and TRBJ1-4, with D possibly matching TRBD1 (6 bases). Trimming left V 1 base short and J 4 bases short, with 16 bases between. The CDR3 has 17 residues. The germline V gene encodes CDR1 SGHTA and CDR2 FQGNSA. In nucleotides, the CDR3 is TGTGCCAGCAGCTTAGGACGGCAGGGGTTGATTAATGAAAAACTGTTTTTT. It specifies CASSLGRQGLINEKLFF.

V gene TRBV28 combines with J gene TRBJ1-5; possible D gene TRBD1, 5 bases. This CDR3 is built from 14 residues. Germline V gene sequence: CDR1 MDHEN, CDR2 SYDVKM. Trimming shortened V by 7 bases and J by 3 bases, and 13 bases separated the two germline ends. This CDR3 reads CASTIRGVNQPQHF. The CDR3 bases are TGTGCCAGCACCATCCGGGGGGTCAATCAGCCCCAGCATTTT.

For this clonotype: A much larger clone lies one base from this, so it may be a read error. The chain carries TRBV29-1 and TRBJ2-7; D possibly matches TRBD1 or TRBD2 (6 bases each). The end of the DNA aligns better with TRBJ2-4, so the J call may be wrong. This CDR3 contains 16 residues. Germline loops: CDR1 SQVTM, CDR2 ANQGSEA. The CDR3 nucleotides are TGCGGCGTGCACCACAGGGAAGGGGGAGGCAAAAACATTCAGTACTTC. Translated, it gives CGVHHREGGGKNIQYF.

The CDR3 sequence is CASSLGQDTYEQYF. The CDR3 DNA reads as TGCGCCAGCAGCTTGGGACAGGACACCTACGAGCAGTACTTC. V usage is TRBV5-1 and J usage is TRBJ2-7; possibly TRBD1 for D (6 bases). Germline CDR1 and CDR2: SGHRS and YFSETQ. This CDR3 is built from 14 residues. Trimming stripped 0 bases from V and 2 bases from J, with 9 bases between. Based on the CDR3 plus reference TRBV5-1 and TRBJ2-7, the full variable domain is KAGVTQTPRYLIKTRGQQVTLSCSPISGHRSVSWYQQTPGQGLQFLFEYFSETQRNKGNFPGRFSGRQFSNSRSEMNVSTLELGDSALYLCASSLGQDTYEQYFGPGTRLTVT.

This clonotype was found a few times. This rearrangement joins TRBV5-6 to TRBJ2-1, with D maybe TRBD2 (6 bases). V was clipped by 1 base and J by 8 bases, with 16 bases between them. The CDR3 runs 15 residues. Germline values: CDR1 SGHDT, CDR2 YYEEEE. CDR3 coding DNA: TGTGCCAGCAGCTTGCCACGGGGGTCCTTCTATGAGCAGTTCTTC. This translates into CASSLPRGSFYEQFF.

This chain links TRBV18 with TRBJ2-1, with a weak D call TRBD1 (5 bases). The V and J ends lost 2 bases and 4 bases respectively, with 12 bases between them. This CDR3 contains 15 residues. CDR1 is KGHSH, CDR2 LQKENI, per germline. CDR3 sequence reads: CASSPILGRYNEQFF. DNA for the CDR3: TGTGCCAGCTCACCAATACTGGGGCGGTACAATGAGCAGTTCTTC.

Here the CDR3 DNA reads TGCAGCGTTGATGGGACGGAACACGGGATAGAGACCCAGTACTTC. Protein product: CSVDGTEHGIETQYF. The rearrangement uses TRBV29-1 and TRBJ2-5; D may match TRBD1 or TRBD2 (5 bases each). The V gene's germline CDR1 is SQVTM and CDR2 ANQGSEA. The CDR3 covers 15 residues. V was cut by 3 bases and J by 4 bases, with 18 bases left in between.

The chain couples TRBV19 to TRBJ2-5; 8 bases map to TRBD1. J was trimmed by 2 bases and V by 10 bases; bases with no gene match: 9. The CDR3 is 14 residues long. Looked up from germline, CDR1 is LNHDA and CDR2 is SQIVND (reference sequence). The CDR3 bases are TGTGCCACCCGACAGGGGAGAAATCAAGAGACCCAGTACTTC. This encodes CATRQGRNQETQYF.

For this clonotype: One end of the junction does not line up with germline, which may come from a read error. The chain joins TRBV7-2 to TRBJ2-1, with TRBD1 identical over 7 bases. Germline assignment: CDR1 SGHTA and CDR2 FQGNSA. The CDR3 has 16 residues. The CDR3 here is CACSRQGGNIYNEQFF. The CDR3 region has the DNA TGTGCCTGCAGCCGACAAGGGGGCAATATCTACAATGAGCAGTTCTTC.

The chain is built from TRBV7-2 and TRBJ2-1; D unresolved. This CDR3 spans 14 amino acids. Germline-derived CDR1 and CDR2 are SGHTA and FQGNSA. Trimming removed 2 bases at V and 9 bases at J, with 14 bases between. CDR3 loop: CASSLPRNRAEQFF. CDR3 nucleotides: TGTGCCAGCAGCTTACCCCGGAACCGGGCTGAGCAGTTCTTC.

The rearrangement uses TRBV27 and TRBJ1-5; D might be TRBD1 (6 bases). The germline V gene has CDR1 MNHEY and CDR2 SMNVEV (reference sequence). This CDR3 has 16 amino acids. V was shortened by 3 bases and J by 2 bases, with 14 bases between the two germline ends. CDR3 sequence: CASSFTGGGGNQPQHF. The DNA of the CDR3 is TGTGCCAGCAGTTTTACCGGGGGCGGAGGCAATCAGCCCCAGCATTTT.

This clonotype was seen a handful of times. The chain recombines TRBV12-3 or TRBV12-4 with TRBJ1-2; weak D call: TRBD1 (6 bases). The CDR3 sequence is 13 residues long. Trimming took off 5 bases at V and 6 bases at J, with 13 bases between the two ends. The CDR3 bases are TGTGCCAGCAGTGAAACAGGGTCCGATGGCTACACCTTC. Translation: CASSETGSDGYTF.

The CDR3 region has the DNA TGTGCCAGCAGCTTCGTCTCAGGGTACCCCTACGAGCAGTACTTC. Residues: CASSFVSGYPYEQYF. The chain links TRBV7-9 to TRBJ2-7, with a possible D match to TRBD1 (5 bases). CDR3 length equals 15 residues. The ends were cut back, 3 bases at V and 2 bases at J, with 14 bases in the middle. In germline, CDR1 is SEHNR, CDR2 FQNEAQ (reference sequence).

This clonotype was counted once. This sequence joins TRBV7-2 and TRBJ2-1, with D perhaps assigned TRBD1 or TRBD2 (6 bases each). The CDR3 sequence is 15 residues long. Trimming removed 2 bases at V and 5 bases at J, with 13 bases between. CDR1 is SGHTA and CDR2 is FQGNSA in the germline V gene. The CDR3 loop reads CASSLTSGAHNEQFF. The CDR3 DNA is TGTGCCAGCAGCTTAACTTCGGGGGCGCACAATGAGCAGTTCTTC.

The rearrangement joins TRBV27 to TRBJ1-2; a weak D match, TRBD1 (6 bases). Germline lookup yields CDR1 MNHEY and CDR2 SMNVEV (reference sequence). The CDR3 consists of 17 residues. Between the trimmed V and J ends, which lost 0 bases and 4 bases, there was a span of 18 bases. CDR3 protein: CASSLSISNDRRYGYTF. In DNA form, the CDR3 reads TGTGCCAGCAGTTTATCGATCTCGAACGACAGGCGCTATGGCTACACCTTC.

The genes are TRBV6-6 and TRBJ1-6, with D unresolved. The length of the CDR3 is 15 residues. V lost 2 bases, J lost 0 bases, and 5 bases lay in between. Germline V CDR1 and CDR2: MNHNY, SVGAGI (reference sequence). The CDR3 loop is CASSYDNSYNSPLHF. CDR3 nucleotides: TGTGCCAGCAGTTACGACAACTCCTATAATTCACCCCTCCACTTT.

This chain uses TRBV7-2 with TRBJ2-7, with D possibly matching TRBD2 (6 bases). Trimming pared 5 bases from V and 2 bases from J, leaving 13 bases between. The CDR3 is 14 amino acids. From germline, CDR1 is SGHTA and CDR2 FQGNSA. In nucleotides, the CDR3 is TGTGCCAGCAGCGAGCGGGTCGTGACCTACGAGCAGTACTTC. As protein: CASSERVVTYEQYF. Together with reference TRBV7-2 and TRBJ2-7, the CDR3 gives the full variable domain: GAGVSQSPSNKVTEKGKDVELRCDPISGHTALYWYRQSLGQGLEFLIYFQGNSAPDKSGLPSDRFSAERTGGSVSTLTIQRTQQEDSAVYLCASSERVVTYEQYFGPGTRLTVT.

This clonotype was recorded a few times. The V gene is TRBV27, the J gene TRBJ1-6; 8 bases agree with TRBD1. Germline-derived CDR1 and CDR2 are MNHEY and SMNVEV (reference sequence). V gave up 4 bases and J gave up 7 bases; unmatched junction bases: 9. This CDR3 region has 16 residues. The CDR3 sequence is CASSSLRQGQNSPLHF. The DNA of the CDR3 is TGTGCCAGCAGTTCCCTTAGACAGGGGCAGAATTCACCCCTCCACTTT.

The chain employs TRBV12-3 or TRBV12-4 and TRBJ1-1; D is uncertain. Deletions cut 5 bases from V and 0 bases from J, with 10 bases between. The CDR3 spans 14 residues. The CDR3 here is CASSRDYMNTEAFF. The CDR3 DNA sequence: TGTGCCAGCAGTCGAGACTACATGAACACTGAAGCTTTCTTT.

This clonotype was seen many times. V and J are TRBV7-2 and TRBJ2-5, with D maybe TRBD2 (7 bases). From germline, CDR1 is SGHTA and CDR2 FQGNSA. V gave up 5 bases and J gave up 1 base, with 11 bases separating them. The CDR3 length is 14 residues. The CDR3 reads CASSPGGPQETQYF. CDR3 nucleotides: TGTGCCAGCAGCCCGGGGGGCCCCCAAGAGACCCAGTACTTC.

CDR3 in amino acids: CSVPGHSYNEQFF. CDR3 bases: TGCAGCGTTCCCGGGCACTCCTACAATGAGCAGTTCTTC. This chain connects TRBV29-1 to TRBJ2-1; D is ambiguous. Per germline, CDR1 SQVTM and CDR2 ANQGSEA. The CDR3 spans 13 residues. Trimming cost V 5 bases and J 0 bases, with 8 bases left between them.

V gene TRBV6-2 or TRBV6-3 combines with J gene TRBJ1-2; D is ambiguous. This CDR3 contains 12 residues. Trimming removed 6 bases from V and 8 bases from J, with 13 bases in between. Germline lookup yields CDR1 MNHEY and CDR2 SVGEGT. The CDR3 region is CASSESGGGYTF. The CDR3 bases are TGTGCCAGCAGCGAGTCGGGAGGCGGCTACACCTTC.

V usage is TRBV7-2 and J usage is TRBJ1-1; no reliable D call. From germline, CDR1 is SGHTA and CDR2 FQGNSA. The CDR3 runs to 14 residues. V gave up 5 bases and J gave up 1 base, with 11 bases separating them. CDR3 region: CASSQGPSNTEAFF. DNA of the CDR3: TGTGCCAGCAGCCAAGGACCGTCGAACACTGAAGCTTTCTTT.

The chain links TRBV3-1 to TRBJ2-1, with TRBD2 matching over 8 bases. Germline V gene data show CDR1 as LGHDT and CDR2 as YNNKEL (reference sequence). Losses at the gene ends were 4 bases for V and 10 bases for J; bases not matched to a gene: 6. This CDR3 region has 13 residues. The CDR3 nucleotides are TGTGCCAGCAGCCTCGCTCCTAGCGGGGAGCAGTTCTTC. Protein product: CASSLAPSGEQFF.

This clonotype showed up just a few times. CDR3 nucleotides: TGCAGTGCTGTGGAGTACCAAGAGACCCAGTACTTC. It codes for CSAVEYQETQYF. This chain uses TRBV20-1 with TRBJ2-5; unclear D gene. V lost 5 bases, J lost 0 bases, and 7 bases lay in between. CDR1 is DFQATT, CDR2 SNEGSKA, per germline (reference sequence). The CDR3 has 12 residues.

This clonotype has only a few counts. The rearrangement uses TRBV6-6 and TRBJ2-5; possible D gene TRBD2, 6 bases. The CDR3 consists of 13 residues. Germline V CDR1 and CDR2: MNHNY, SVGAGI (reference sequence). The V end was cut by 10 bases, the J end by 5 bases, with 17 bases between. For the CDR3, the DNA is TGTGCCACTCAGTCCCGGGGACTTGAGACCCAGTACTTC. Translated: CATQSRGLETQYF.

The V call is TRBV20-1, the J call TRBJ2-3; 10 positions match TRBD2. This CDR3 is 18 amino acids long. Germline V lookup: CDR1 DFQATT, CDR2 SNEGSKA (reference sequence). After removal of 6 bases from V and 4 bases from J, the junction contained 19 bases not matched to a gene. The CDR3: CSAEWGQALAGASDTQYF. The CDR3 coding sequence is TGCAGTGCGGAATGGGGGCAAGCGCTAGCGGGGGCCTCAGATACGCAGTATTTT.

The table lists this clonotype with many counts. The rearrangement uses TRBV5-1 and TRBJ2-7, with D possibly matching TRBD1 (6 bases). The CDR3 length is 18 residues. CDR1 is SGHRS, CDR2 YFSETQ, per germline. V was pared by 3 bases and J by 2 bases, with 24 bases between. CDR3 protein: CASSSSGQKNMLAYEQYF. The CDR3 coding sequence is TGCGCCAGCAGCTCCTCTGGACAGAAAAATATGTTAGCCTACGAGCAGTACTTC.

The chain has TRBV6-2 or TRBV6-3 and TRBJ2-7, with unresolved D. The assigned J gene may be wrong: the sequence end matches TRBJ2-5 better. The CDR3 totals 13 residues. Germline CDR1 reads MNHEY; CDR2 reads SVGEGT. CDR3 sequence (DNA): TGTGCCAGCAGTGCCACTACGGGAGAGACCCAGTACTTC. Translated: CASSATTGETQYF.